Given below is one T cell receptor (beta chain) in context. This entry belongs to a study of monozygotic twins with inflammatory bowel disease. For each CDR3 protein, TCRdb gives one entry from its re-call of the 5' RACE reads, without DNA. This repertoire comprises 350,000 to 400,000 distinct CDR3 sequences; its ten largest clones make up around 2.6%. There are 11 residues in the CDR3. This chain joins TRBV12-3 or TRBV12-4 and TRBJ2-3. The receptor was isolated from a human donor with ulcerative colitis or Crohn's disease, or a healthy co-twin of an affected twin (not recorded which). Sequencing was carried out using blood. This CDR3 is CASSFFGTQYF.